This T cell receptor beta chain was identified during a study of cytomegalovirus exposure and HLA in healthy donors. 13 Jbeta primers and 60 Vbeta primers were used for the PCR. The assay was immunoSEQ multiplex PCR, and TCRdb's table has in-frame clones only and misses some. The sample carries about 200,000 clones, approximately 86% recorded once. This clone was picked up a small number of times. CDR1 is MDHEN, CDR2 SYDVKM, per germline. CDR3 length: 12 amino acids. Trimming removed 7 bases from V and 5 bases from J; junction bases left unmatched: 2. The clonotype comes from a woman aged 25 to 39 in good health and CMV-seronegative. V usage is TRBV28 and J usage is TRBJ2-7, with 10 bases matching TRBD2. The sample comprised PBMCs. The CDR3 DNA reads as TGTGCCAGCAAAACTAGCGGGAACGAGCAGTACTTC. It translates to CASKTSGNEQYF.